Included here is one TCR beta chain sequence, with context. Antigen: not known. These data originate in a study of Ad26.COV2.S vaccination and SARS-CoV-2 variants. Whole-study results and caveats: Spike-specific TCR breadth was greater in vaccine than placebo recipients. Reports say spike-specific CD8+ and CD4+ T cell responses covered substantial breadth after vaccination. The TCR-based breadth and depth measures might underestimate overall T cell responses.

The CDR3 totals 14 residues. Trimming removed 5 bases from V and 6 bases from J, with 17 bases in between. Germline V gene data show CDR1 as LNHNV and CDR2 as YYDKDF (reference sequence). Profiled with immunoSEQ multiplex PCR; TCRdb holds only in-frame clones, not every one. The sample comprises roughly 510,000 clones, approximately 90% of which are singletons, and over 10% rests with the top ten. Described treatment: around 19 received Ad26.COV2.S at low or high dose, single or two shots; roughly five received placebo; per-sample allocation not given. Day 63 after the first vaccine or placebo injection was the time point for sampling.

This TCR came from a person between 18 and 60 years old who received the Ad26.COV2.S COVID-19 vaccine or a placebo. The rearrangement uses TRBV15 and TRBJ2-7; D tentatively reads TRBD1 or TRBD2 (5 bases each). The material was peripheral blood, obtained in a trial of Ad26.COV2.S vaccine versus placebo. The CDR3 DNA reads TGTGCCACCAGCGTCCGGCAGGGAGTGGGCGAGCAGTACTTC. This gives the protein CATSVRQGVGEQYF.